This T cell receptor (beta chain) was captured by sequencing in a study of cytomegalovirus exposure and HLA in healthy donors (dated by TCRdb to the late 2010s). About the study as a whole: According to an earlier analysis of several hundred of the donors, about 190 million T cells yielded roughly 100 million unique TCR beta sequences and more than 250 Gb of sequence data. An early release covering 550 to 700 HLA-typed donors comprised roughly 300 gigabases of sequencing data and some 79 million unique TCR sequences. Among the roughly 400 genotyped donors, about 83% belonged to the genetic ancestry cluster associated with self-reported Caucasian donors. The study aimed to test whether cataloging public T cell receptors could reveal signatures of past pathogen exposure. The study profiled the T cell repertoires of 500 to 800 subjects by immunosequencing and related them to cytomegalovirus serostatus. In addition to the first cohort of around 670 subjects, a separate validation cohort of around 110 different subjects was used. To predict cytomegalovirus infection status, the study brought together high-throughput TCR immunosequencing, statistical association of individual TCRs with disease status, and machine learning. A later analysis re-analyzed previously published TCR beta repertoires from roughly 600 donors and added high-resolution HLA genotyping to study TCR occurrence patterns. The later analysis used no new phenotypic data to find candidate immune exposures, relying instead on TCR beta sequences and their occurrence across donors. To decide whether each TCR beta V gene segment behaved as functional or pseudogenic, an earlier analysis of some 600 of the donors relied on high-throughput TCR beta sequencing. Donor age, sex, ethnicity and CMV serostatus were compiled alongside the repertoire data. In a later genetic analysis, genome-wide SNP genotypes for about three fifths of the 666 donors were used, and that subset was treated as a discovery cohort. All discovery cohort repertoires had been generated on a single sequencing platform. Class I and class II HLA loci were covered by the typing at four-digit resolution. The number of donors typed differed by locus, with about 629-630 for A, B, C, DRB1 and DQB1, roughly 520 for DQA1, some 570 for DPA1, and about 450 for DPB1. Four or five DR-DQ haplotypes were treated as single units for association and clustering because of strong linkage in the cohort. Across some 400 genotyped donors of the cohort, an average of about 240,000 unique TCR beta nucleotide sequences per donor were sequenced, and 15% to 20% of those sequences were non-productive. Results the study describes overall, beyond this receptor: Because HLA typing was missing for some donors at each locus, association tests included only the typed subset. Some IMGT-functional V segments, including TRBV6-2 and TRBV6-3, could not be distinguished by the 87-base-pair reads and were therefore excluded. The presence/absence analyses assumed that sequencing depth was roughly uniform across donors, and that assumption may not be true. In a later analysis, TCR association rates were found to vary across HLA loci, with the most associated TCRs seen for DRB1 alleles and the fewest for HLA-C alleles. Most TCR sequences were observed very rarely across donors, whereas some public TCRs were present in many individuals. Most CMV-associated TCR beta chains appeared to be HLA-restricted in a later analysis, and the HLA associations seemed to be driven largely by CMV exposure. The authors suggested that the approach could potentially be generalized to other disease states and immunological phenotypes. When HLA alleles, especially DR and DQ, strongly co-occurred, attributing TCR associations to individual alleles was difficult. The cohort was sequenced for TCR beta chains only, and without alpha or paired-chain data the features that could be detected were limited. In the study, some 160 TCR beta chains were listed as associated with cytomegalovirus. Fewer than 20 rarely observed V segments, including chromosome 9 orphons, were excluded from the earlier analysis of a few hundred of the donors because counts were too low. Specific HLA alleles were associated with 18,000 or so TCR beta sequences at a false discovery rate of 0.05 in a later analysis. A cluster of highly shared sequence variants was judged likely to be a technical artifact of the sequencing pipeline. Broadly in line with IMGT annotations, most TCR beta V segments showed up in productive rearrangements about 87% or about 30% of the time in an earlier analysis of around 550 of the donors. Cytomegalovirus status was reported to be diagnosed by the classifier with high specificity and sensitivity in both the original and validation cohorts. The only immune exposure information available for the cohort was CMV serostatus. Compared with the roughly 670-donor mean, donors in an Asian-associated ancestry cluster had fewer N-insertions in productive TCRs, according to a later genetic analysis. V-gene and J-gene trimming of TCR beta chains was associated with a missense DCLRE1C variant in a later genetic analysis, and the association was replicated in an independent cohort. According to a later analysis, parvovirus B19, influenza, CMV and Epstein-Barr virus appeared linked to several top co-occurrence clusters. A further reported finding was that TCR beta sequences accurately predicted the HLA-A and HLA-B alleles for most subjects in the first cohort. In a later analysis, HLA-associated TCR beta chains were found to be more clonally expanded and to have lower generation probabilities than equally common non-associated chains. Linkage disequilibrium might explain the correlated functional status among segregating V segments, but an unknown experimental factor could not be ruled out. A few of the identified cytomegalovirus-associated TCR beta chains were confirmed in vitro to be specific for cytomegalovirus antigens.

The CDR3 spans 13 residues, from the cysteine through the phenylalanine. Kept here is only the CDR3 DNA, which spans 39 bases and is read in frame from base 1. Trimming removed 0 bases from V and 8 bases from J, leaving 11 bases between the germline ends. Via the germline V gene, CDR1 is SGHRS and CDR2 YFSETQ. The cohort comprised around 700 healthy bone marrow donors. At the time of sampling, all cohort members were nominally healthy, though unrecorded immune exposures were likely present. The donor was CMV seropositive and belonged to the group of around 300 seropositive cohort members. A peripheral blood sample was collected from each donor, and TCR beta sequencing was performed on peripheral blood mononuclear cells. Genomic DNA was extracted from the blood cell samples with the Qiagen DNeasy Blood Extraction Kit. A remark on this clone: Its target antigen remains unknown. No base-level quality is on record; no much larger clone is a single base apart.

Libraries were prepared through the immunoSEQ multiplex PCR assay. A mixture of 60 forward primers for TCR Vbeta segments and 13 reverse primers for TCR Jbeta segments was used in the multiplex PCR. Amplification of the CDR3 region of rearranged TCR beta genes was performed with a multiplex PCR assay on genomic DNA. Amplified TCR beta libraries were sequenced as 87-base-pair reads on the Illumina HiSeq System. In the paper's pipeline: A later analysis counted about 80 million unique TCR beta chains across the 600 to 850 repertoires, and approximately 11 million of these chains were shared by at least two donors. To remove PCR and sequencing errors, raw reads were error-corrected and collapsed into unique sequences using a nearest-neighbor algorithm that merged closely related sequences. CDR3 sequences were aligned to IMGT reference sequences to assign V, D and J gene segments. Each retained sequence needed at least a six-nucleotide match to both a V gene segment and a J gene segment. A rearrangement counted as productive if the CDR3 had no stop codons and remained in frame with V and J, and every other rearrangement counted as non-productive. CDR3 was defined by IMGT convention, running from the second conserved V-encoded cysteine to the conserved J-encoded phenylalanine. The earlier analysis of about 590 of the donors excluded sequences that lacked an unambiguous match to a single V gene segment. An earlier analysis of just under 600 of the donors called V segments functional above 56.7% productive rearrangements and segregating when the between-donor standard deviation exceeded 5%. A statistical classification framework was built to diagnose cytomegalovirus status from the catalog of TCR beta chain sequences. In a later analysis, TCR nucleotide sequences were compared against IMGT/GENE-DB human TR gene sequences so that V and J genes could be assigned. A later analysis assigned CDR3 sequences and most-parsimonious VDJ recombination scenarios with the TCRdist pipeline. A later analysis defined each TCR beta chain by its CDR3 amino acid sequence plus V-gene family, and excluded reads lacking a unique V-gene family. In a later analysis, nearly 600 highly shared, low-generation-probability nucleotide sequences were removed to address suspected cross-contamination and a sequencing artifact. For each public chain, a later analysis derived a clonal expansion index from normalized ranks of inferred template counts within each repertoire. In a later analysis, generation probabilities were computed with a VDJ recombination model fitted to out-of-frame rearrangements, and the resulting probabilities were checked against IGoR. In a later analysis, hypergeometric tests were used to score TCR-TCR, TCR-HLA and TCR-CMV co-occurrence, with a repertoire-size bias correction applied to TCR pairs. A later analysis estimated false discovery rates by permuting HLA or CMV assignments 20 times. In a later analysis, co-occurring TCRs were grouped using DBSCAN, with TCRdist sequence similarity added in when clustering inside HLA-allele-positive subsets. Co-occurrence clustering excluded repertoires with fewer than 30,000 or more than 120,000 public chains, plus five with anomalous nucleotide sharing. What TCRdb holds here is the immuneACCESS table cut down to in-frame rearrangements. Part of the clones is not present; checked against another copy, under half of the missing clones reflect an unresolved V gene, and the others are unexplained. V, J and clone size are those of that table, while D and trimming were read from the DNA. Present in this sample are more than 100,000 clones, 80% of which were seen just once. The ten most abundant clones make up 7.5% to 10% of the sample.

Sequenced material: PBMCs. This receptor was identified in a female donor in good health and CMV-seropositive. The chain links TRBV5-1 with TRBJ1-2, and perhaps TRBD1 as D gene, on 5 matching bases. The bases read TGCGCCAGCAGCTTGGGTGGGGCTGGAGGCTACACCTTC. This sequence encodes CASSLGGAGGYTF.